Shown below are 32 T cell receptor beta chains from a single sample sequenced in a study of spatial heterogeneity in lung cancer. Time point reported: blood at routine non-recurrence follow-up after resection. TCRdb redid the calling of the 5' RACE reads with MiXCR, one entry per CDR3 protein. Seen here are about 19,000 distinct CDR3 sequences, over 8% observed once, and the top ten hold approximately 34%. Sample: PBMCs, taken at follow-up. The receptors come from a female donor with early-stage non-small cell lung cancer.

This clonotype was detected only a few times. The chain carries TRBV20-1 and TRBJ2-5; D is tentatively TRBD1 or TRBD2 (6 bases each). Germline CDR1 DFQATT, CDR2 SNEGSKA (reference sequence). The CDR3 is 15 amino acids. Trimming shortened V by 3 bases and J by 2 bases, and 16 bases separated the two germline ends. The CDR3 sequence: CSASNPGGPQETQYF. DNA for the CDR3: TGCAGTGCTAGTAATCCCGGGGGCCCACAAGAGACCCAGTACTTC.

This clonotype has ten or more counts. The chain has TRBV2 and TRBJ1-5, with D uncertain. CDR3 length equals 13 residues. The V end lost 8 bases, the J end lost 0 bases, and 8 bases lay between the germline ends. Germline V gene lookup returns CDR1 SNHLY and CDR2 FYNNEI. The CDR3 region is CASRLGSNQPQHF. The CDR3 bases are TGTGCCAGCCGCCTTGGTAGCAATCAGCCCCAGCATTTT.

Many counts were recorded for this clonotype. The V and J genes are TRBV18 and TRBJ1-1; D gene unclear. Between the trimmed V and J ends, which lost 2 bases and 5 bases, there was a span of 9 bases. The V gene's germline CDR1 is KGHSH and CDR2 LQKENI. The length of the CDR3 is 13 residues. The CDR3 nucleotides read TGTGCCAGCTCACCATCGCAAGATACTGAAGCTTTCTTT. This gives the protein CASSPSQDTEAFF.

J is TRBJ2-2 and V is TRBV12-3 or TRBV12-4; D not certain. V was clipped by 6 bases and J by 6 bases, with 8 bases between them. This CDR3 spans 12 amino acids. Here the CDR3 DNA reads TGTGCCAGCAGCGAGTCGGCCGGGGAGCTGTTTTTT. Protein: CASSESAGELFF.

The genes are TRBV28 and TRBJ2-2, with 7 bases aligning to TRBD2. CDR3 length equals 16 residues. J lost 4 bases, V lost 8 bases, and 13 bases had no gene match. The germline V gene has CDR1 MDHEN and CDR2 SYDVKM. CDR3 sequence (DNA): TGTGCCAGCGGCTCCCCCTGGGGAGGGCGCACCGGGGAGCTGTTTTTT. Its protein product is CASGSPWGGRTGELFF.

The sample holds many counts of this clonotype. CDR3 amino acids: CASSVGERSGGPQHF. CDR3 nucleotides: TGTGCCAGCAGCGTAGGAGAACGGTCAGGGGGGCCCCAGCATTTT. This sequence joins TRBV9 and TRBJ1-5; 7 bases agree with TRBD1. V lost 0 bases, J lost 9 bases, and 9 bases stayed unmatched. In germline, CDR1 is SGDLS, CDR2 YYNGEE. The CDR3 spans 15 residues.

This clonotype was recorded at least ten times. This chain connects TRBV5-1 to TRBJ2-4; possible D gene TRBD1, 5 bases. The germline V and J ends were trimmed by 0 bases and 7 bases, with 14 bases remaining between them. CDR1 SGHRS and CDR2 YFSETQ come from the germline V gene. This CDR3 has 15 amino acids. The CDR3 DNA follows: TGCGCCAGCAGCTTGGTTCAGGGAAAGGGGAACATTCAGTACTTC. It yields the protein CASSLVQGKGNIQYF.

In this sample, this clonotype turned up many times. This rearrangement joins TRBV6-4 to TRBJ2-5; 9 bases are shared with TRBD2. The CDR3 has 18 amino acids. CDR1 is MRHNA and CDR2 is SNTAGT in the germline V gene. The junction had 16 bases not matched to a gene; V was cut back by 2 bases and J by 6 bases. The DNA for the CDR3 is TGTGCCAGCAGTGACCTAGAAGAGCGACAAGCGGGGGGACAGACCCAGTACTTC. This translates into CASSDLEERQAGGQTQYF.

This chain connects TRBV3-1 to TRBJ2-1; no definite D call. The V and J ends lost 0 bases and 4 bases respectively, with 10 bases between them. Germline V CDR1 and CDR2: LGHDT, YNNKEL (reference sequence). The CDR3 is 15 residues long. The CDR3 protein is CASSQDPLGYNEQFF. In DNA, the CDR3 is TGTGCCAGCAGCCAAGATCCACTGGGATACAATGAGCAGTTCTTC.

This clonotype was seen repeatedly, ten times or more. The chain recombines TRBV7-9 with TRBJ2-1; D not resolved. V was shortened by 4 bases and J by 4 bases, with 11 bases between the two germline ends. Per the germline V gene, CDR1 is SEHNR and CDR2 is FQNEAQ (reference sequence). The CDR3 covers 14 residues. This chain's CDR3 is CASSSPGRYNEQFF. CDR3 nucleotide sequence: TGTGCCAGCAGCTCGCCCGGACGTTACAATGAGCAGTTCTTC.

This clonotype was counted ten times or more. The rearrangement uses TRBV3-1 and TRBJ1-4, with 9 nucleotides matching TRBD1. The CDR3 covers 14 residues. Looked up from germline, CDR1 is LGHDT and CDR2 is YNNKEL (reference sequence). V lost 5 bases, J lost 4 bases, and 2 bases stayed unmatched. The CDR3 is CASSSDRGNEKLFF. The CDR3 region has the DNA TGTGCCAGCAGCTCGGACAGGGGTAATGAAAAACTGTTTTTT.

This chain connects TRBV28 to TRBJ2-7; the D is unclear. Germline CDR1 and CDR2: MDHEN and SYDVKM. Trimming cost V 2 bases and J 1 base, with 12 bases left between them. This CDR3 comprises 15 residues. CDR3 coding DNA: TGTGCCAGCAGTTTAAGGCCAGGCGGATCCTACGAGCAGTACTTC. Translated, it gives CASSLRPGGSYEQYF.

The chain carries TRBV6-5 and TRBJ1-2, with TRBD1 matching over 9 bases. In germline, CDR1 is MNHEY, CDR2 SVGAGI. CDR3 length: 15 residues. With V trimmed by 2 bases and J by 2 bases, 3 bases remained unmatched. The CDR3 DNA reads as TGTGCCAGCAGTTACCGTGGACAGGGGAACTATGGCTACACCTTC. This gives the protein CASSYRGQGNYGYTF.

This clonotype was recorded at least ten times. One junction end does not reproduce the germline sequence, and a read error may be involved. The gene calls are TRBV5-1 and TRBJ2-1; D is uncertain. The CDR3 consists of 14 residues. Germline V CDR1 and CDR2: SGHRS, YFSETQ. In DNA form, the CDR3 reads TGCGCCTGCAGTCCGGTGAGCTCCTACAATGAGCAGTTCTTC. Amino acid sequence: CACSPVSSYNEQFF.

The chain joins TRBV5-5 to TRBJ1-5; tentatively, D is TRBD1 (5 bases). Germline values: CDR1 SGHKS, CDR2 YYEKEE (reference sequence). The CDR3 consists of 15 residues. V was shortened by 2 bases and J by 3 bases, with 12 bases between the two germline ends. CDR3 bases: TGTGCCAGCAGCTTAATGGGGCAGCTCAATCAGCCCCAGCATTTT. It specifies CASSLMGQLNQPQHF.

There are many counts of this clonotype. The CDR3 DNA follows: TGTGCCAGCAGTTTACTCTTGGGGGCGGTCACTGAAGCTTTCTTT. Translating gives CASSLLLGAVTEAFF. The chain is built from TRBV28 and TRBJ1-1, with D possibly matching TRBD1 (6 bases). The CDR3 is 15 amino acids. Trimming stripped 2 bases from V and 4 bases from J, with 14 bases between. Germline lookup yields CDR1 MDHEN and CDR2 SYDVKM. The full variable domain, completed using reference TRBV28 and TRBJ1-1, is DVKVTQSSRYLVKRTGEKVFLECVQDMDHENMFWYRQDPGLGLRLIYFSYDVKMKEKGDIPEGYSVSREKKERFSLILESASTNQTSMYLCASSLLLGAVTEAFFGQGTRLTVV.

The V call is TRBV9, the J call TRBJ2-3; D is unresolved. Trimming pared 4 bases from V and 1 base from J, leaving 10 bases between. Germline V gene data show CDR1 as SGDLS and CDR2 as YYNGEE. There are 14 residues in the CDR3. CDR3 residues: CASSPTFGTDTQYF. Written as DNA, the CDR3 is TGTGCCAGCAGCCCGACATTCGGCACAGATACGCAGTATTTT.

This clonotype was recorded many times. The V call is TRBV4-3, the J call TRBJ1-1, with 11 bases lining up with TRBD1. This CDR3 region has 17 residues. Germline V lookup: CDR1 LGHNA, CDR2 YSLEER. Trimming removed 2 bases from V and 1 base from J; junction bases left unmatched: 6. CDR3 protein: CASSQFWGQGENTEAFF. In nucleotides, the CDR3 is TGCGCCAGCAGCCAATTCTGGGGACAGGGGGAGAACACTGAAGCTTTCTTT.

A few counts support this clonotype. The V call is TRBV20-1, the J call TRBJ1-1; D not resolved. Germline V gene lookup returns CDR1 DFQATT and CDR2 SNEGSKA (reference sequence). CDR3 length: 14 residues. With 0 bases removed from V and 6 bases from J, the gap between germline ends came to 14 bases. CDR3 DNA: TGCAGTGCTAGAGATACGGCCACTAGGGCTGAAGCTTTCTTT. Its protein is CSARDTATRAEAFF.

With regard to this clonotype: A read error may be the cause here, since a much bigger clone is one base away. The V and J genes are TRBV29-1 and TRBJ2-3; perhaps D is TRBD1 or TRBD2 (5 bases each). Trimming removed 2 bases from V and 0 bases from J, with 15 bases in between. This CDR3 is 16 amino acids long. CDR1 SQVTM and CDR2 ANQGSEA come from the germline V gene. The CDR3 sequence: CSVERLGVLSTDTQYF. The DNA for the CDR3 is TGCAGCGTTGAAAGGTTGGGGGTTCTAAGCACAGATACGCAGTATTTT.

In this sample, this clonotype turned up a few times. The chain couples TRBV7-2 to TRBJ2-1, with TRBD2 identical over 9 bases. The CDR3 has 16 residues. Germline lookup yields CDR1 SGHTA and CDR2 FQGNSA. V shed 5 bases, J shed 0 bases, and the junction held 5 bases outside the gene matches. The CDR3 protein is CASSPKRGDSYNEQFF. Here the CDR3 DNA reads TGTGCCAGCAGCCCCAAGCGGGGGGACTCCTACAATGAGCAGTTCTTC.

This clonotype was observed at least ten times. The V call is TRBV6-4, the J call TRBJ2-2; 10 bases are shared with TRBD1. Germline assignment: CDR1 MRHNA and CDR2 SNTAGT. V was clipped by 6 bases and J by 1 base; unmatched bases: 5. This CDR3 has 16 amino acids. CDR3 in amino acids: CASRRGQGVNTGELFF. The DNA for the CDR3 is TGTGCCAGCAGGCGCGGACAGGGGGTGAACACCGGGGAGCTGTTTTTT.

This clonotype was detected only a few times. DNA of the CDR3: TGCGCCACCAGGTCTGGGGCCAACGTCCTGACTTTC. This translates into CATRSGANVLTF. The chain is built from TRBV23-1 and TRBJ2-6, with D unresolved. TRBV23-1 is an ORF; its function is uncertain. The germline V and J ends were trimmed by 10 bases and 1 base, with 5 bases remaining between them. This CDR3 has 12 amino acids.

This clonotype was detected many times. The V call is TRBV29-1, the J call TRBJ2-3; 10 nucleotides agree with TRBD2. There are 14 residues in the CDR3. Germline V gene lookup returns CDR1 SQVTM and CDR2 ANQGSEA. V lost 1 base to trimming and J lost 11 bases; unmatched junction nucleotides: 9. CDR3 sequence: CSVEALAGVPGQYF. The DNA of the CDR3 is TGCAGCGTTGAAGCTCTAGCGGGAGTCCCTGGGCAGTATTTT.

This clonotype was recorded a few times. The V and J genes are TRBV29-1 and TRBJ2-7, with TRBD1 as a possible D gene (5 bases). The CDR3 is made up of 11 amino acids. Trimming removed 4 bases from V and 2 bases from J, with 6 bases in between. Germline CDR1 SQVTM, CDR2 ANQGSEA. CDR3 residues: CSVGGAYEQYF. The CDR3 nucleotides are TGCAGCGTTGGGGGCGCCTACGAGCAGTACTTC.

The chain is built from TRBV6-6 and TRBJ1-2; D gene uncertain. The CDR3 contains 14 residues. Germline loops: CDR1 MNHNY, CDR2 SVGAGI (reference sequence). V was pared by 6 bases and J by 4 bases, with 15 bases between. The DNA for the CDR3 is TGTGCCAGCAGCTCCACCACCAAAAGCTATGGCTACACCTTC. Its protein is CASSSTTKSYGYTF.

Ten or more counts support this clonotype. The chain carries TRBV27 and TRBJ2-1; 11 nucleotides align to TRBD2. Germline V CDR1 and CDR2: MNHEY, SMNVEV (reference sequence). Trimming took 5 bases from V and 1 from J; bases not matched to a gene: 4. CDR3 length equals 16 residues. For the CDR3, the DNA is TGTGCCAGCAGTCCGACTAGCGGGATATCCTACAATGAGCAGTTCTTC. As protein: CASSPTSGISYNEQFF.

This clonotype came up many times. The chain joins TRBV4-2 to TRBJ1-4; 9 bases agree with TRBD1. Germline loops: CDR1 LGHNA, CDR2 YNFKEQ. The CDR3 contains 18 residues. V gave up 4 bases and J gave up 0 bases; unmatched junction bases: 9. CDR3 protein: CASSRNRGLGATNEKLFF. Written as DNA, the CDR3 is TGTGCCAGCAGCCGAAACAGGGGGCTTGGGGCAACTAATGAAAAACTGTTTTTT.

This clonotype was recorded many times. The chain combines TRBV28 with TRBJ1-2; possibly TRBD1 for D (5 bases). V shed 4 bases and J shed 4 bases, with 13 bases lying between them. Per the germline V gene, CDR1 is MDHEN and CDR2 is SYDVKM. The CDR3 sequence is 14 residues long. The CDR3 sequence is CASSWGGPIYGYTF. Written as DNA, the CDR3 is TGTGCCAGCAGTTGGGGCGGCCCAATCTATGGCTACACCTTC.

V is TRBV20-1 and J is TRBJ2-7, with D perhaps TRBD2 (7 bases). V lost 3 bases and J lost 10, with 28 bases in between. Germline-derived CDR1 and CDR2 are DFQATT and SNEGSKA (reference sequence). This CDR3 spans 16 amino acids. The CDR3 loop is CSASRGGQSAGDIQYF. CDR3 sequence (DNA): TGCAGTGCTAGCCGTGGGGGGCAATCCGCGGGAGATATCCAGTACTTC.

This clonotype was counted ten times or more. The J gene is TRBJ1-1, the V gene TRBV28; 8 nucleotides line up with TRBD1. Germline V lookup: CDR1 MDHEN, CDR2 SYDVKM. V trimming: 6 bases; J trimming: 1 base; junction bases outside the gene matches: 4. The CDR3 runs 14 residues. For the CDR3, the DNA is TGTGCCAGCAGGGAGGGGACAGGGAACACTGAAGCTTTCTTT. Its translation: CASREGTGNTEAFF.

This clonotype was recorded many times. This chain uses TRBV10-2 with TRBJ2-7; no definite D call. Trimming removed 4 bases at V and 3 bases at J, with 13 bases between. Germline-derived CDR1 and CDR2 are WSHSY and SAAADI. The CDR3 has 14 amino acids. The DNA of the CDR3 is TGCGCCAGCAGTGGTTCCGGTCCCCTCTACGAGCAGTACTTC. Protein: CASSGSGPLYEQYF.